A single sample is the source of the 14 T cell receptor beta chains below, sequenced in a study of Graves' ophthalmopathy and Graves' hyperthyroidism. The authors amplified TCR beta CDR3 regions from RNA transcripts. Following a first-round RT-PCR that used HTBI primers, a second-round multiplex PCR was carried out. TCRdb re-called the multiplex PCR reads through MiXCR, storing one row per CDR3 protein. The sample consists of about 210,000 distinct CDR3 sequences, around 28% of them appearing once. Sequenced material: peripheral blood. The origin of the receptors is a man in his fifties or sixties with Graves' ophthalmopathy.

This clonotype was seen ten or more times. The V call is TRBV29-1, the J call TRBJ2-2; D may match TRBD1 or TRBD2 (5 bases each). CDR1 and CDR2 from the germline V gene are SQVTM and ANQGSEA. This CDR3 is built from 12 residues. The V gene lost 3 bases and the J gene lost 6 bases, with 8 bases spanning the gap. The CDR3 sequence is CSVERGSGELFF. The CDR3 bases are TGCAGCGTTGAGAGGGGATCCGGGGAGCTGTTTTTT.

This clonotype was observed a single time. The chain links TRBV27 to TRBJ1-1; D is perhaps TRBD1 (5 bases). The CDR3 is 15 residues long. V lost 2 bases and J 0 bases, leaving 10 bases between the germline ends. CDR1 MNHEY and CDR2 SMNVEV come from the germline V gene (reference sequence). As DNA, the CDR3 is TGTGCCAGCAGTTTACGGGCAGGGATGAACACTGAAGCTTTCTTT. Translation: CASSLRAGMNTEAFF.

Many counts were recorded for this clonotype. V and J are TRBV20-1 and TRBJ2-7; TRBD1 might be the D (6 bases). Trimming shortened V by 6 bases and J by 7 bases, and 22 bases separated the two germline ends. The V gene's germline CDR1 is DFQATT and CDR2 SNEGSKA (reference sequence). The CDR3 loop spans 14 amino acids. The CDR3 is CSAQETGSGAEQYF. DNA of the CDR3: TGCAGTGCACAGGAGACAGGTTCAGGAGCGGAGCAGTACTTC.

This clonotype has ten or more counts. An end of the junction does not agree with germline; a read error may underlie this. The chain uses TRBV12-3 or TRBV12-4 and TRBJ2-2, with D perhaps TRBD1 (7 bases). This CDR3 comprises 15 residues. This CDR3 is CASSRGAKGTGELFF. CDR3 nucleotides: TGCGCCAGCAGCAGGGGGGCAAAGGGGACCGGGGAGCTGTTTTTT.

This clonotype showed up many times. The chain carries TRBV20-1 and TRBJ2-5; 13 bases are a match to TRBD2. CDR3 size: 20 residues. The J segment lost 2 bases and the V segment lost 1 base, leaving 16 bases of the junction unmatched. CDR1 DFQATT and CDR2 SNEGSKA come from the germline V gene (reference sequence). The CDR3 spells CSARVFTFAGTSGAQETQYF. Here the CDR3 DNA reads TGCAGTGCTAGAGTGTTCACGTTTGCGGGGACTAGCGGGGCACAAGAGACCCAGTACTTC.

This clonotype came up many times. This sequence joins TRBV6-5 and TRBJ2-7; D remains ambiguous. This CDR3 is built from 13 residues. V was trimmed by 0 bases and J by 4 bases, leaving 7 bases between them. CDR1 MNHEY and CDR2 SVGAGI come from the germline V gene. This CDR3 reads CASSYSKPYEQYF. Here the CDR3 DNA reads TGTGCCAGCAGTTACTCGAAGCCGTACGAGCAGTACTTC.

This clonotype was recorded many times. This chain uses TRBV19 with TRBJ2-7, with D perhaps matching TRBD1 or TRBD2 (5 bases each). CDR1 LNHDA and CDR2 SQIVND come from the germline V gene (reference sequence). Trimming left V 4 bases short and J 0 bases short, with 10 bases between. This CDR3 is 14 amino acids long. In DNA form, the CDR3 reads TGTGCCAGTAGTACGGACACTAGCTCCTACGAGCAGTACTTC. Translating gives CASSTDTSSYEQYF. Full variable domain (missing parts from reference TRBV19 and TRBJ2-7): DGGITQSPKYLFRKEGQNVTLSCEQNLNHDAMYWYRQDPGQGLRLIYYSQIVNDFQKGDIAEGYSVSREKKESFPLTVTSAQKNPTAFYLCASSTDTSSYEQYFGPGTRLTVT.

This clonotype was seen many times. For the CDR3, the DNA is TGTGCCACCAGCAGAGTGGGCGGGTACGAGCAGTACTTC. This codes for CATSRVGGYEQYF. The chain combines TRBV15 with TRBJ2-7; weak D call: TRBD2 (5 bases). The V end was cut by 1 base, the J end by 4 bases, with 8 bases between. This CDR3 has 13 residues. Germline CDR1 and CDR2: LNHNV and YYDKDF (reference sequence).

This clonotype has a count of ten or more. Here the CDR3 DNA reads TGTGCCAGCGGCCAGACAGACGACACTGAAGCTTTCTTT. It specifies CASGQTDDTEAFF. The chain couples TRBV11-2 to TRBJ1-1, with TRBD1 as a possible D gene (5 bases). CDR1 and CDR2 (germline): SGHAT, FQNNGV. The CDR3 has 13 residues. Trimming shortened V by 8 bases and J by 3 bases, and 13 bases separated the two germline ends.

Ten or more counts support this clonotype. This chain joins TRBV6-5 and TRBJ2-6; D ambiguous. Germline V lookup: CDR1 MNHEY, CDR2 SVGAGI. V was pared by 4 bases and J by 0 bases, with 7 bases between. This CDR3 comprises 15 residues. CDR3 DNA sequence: TGTGCCAGCAGTTCGACACCCTCTGGGGCCAACGTCCTGACTTTC. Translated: CASSSTPSGANVLTF.

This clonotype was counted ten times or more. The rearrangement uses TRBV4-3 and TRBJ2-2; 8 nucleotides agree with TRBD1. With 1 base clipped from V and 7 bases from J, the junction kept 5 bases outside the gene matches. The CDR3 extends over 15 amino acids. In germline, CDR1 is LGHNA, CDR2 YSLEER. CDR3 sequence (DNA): TGCGCCAGCAGCCAAGGAAGGACAGGGTTCGGGGAGCTGTTTTTT. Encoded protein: CASSQGRTGFGELFF.

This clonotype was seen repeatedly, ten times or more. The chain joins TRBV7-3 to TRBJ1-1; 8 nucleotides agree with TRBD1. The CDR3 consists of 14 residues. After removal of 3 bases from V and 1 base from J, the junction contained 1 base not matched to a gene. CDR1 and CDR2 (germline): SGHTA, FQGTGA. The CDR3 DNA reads TGTGCCAGCAGCTTGGACAGGGAGAACACTGAAGCTTTCTTT. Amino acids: CASSLDRENTEAFF.

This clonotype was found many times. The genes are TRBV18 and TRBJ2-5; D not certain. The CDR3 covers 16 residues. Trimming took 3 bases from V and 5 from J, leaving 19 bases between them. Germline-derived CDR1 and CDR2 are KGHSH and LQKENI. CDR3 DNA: TGTGCCAGCTCACCGGGGAACGGCCGACGTGGGGAGACCCAGTACTTC. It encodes CASSPGNGRRGETQYF.

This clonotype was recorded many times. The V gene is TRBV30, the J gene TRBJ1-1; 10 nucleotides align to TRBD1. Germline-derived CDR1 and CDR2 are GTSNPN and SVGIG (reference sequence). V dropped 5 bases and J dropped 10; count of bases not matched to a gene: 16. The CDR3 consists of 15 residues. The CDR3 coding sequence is TGTGCCTGGGAAAAGGGACAGGGGAGCCCCAGCCCAGCTTTCTTT. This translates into CAWEKGQGSPSPAFF. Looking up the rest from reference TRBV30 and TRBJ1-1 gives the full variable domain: SQTIHQWPATLVQPVGSPLSLECTVEGTSNPNLYWYRQAAGRGLQLLFYSVGIGQISSEVPQNLSASRPQDRQFILSSKKLLLSDSGFYLCAWEKGQGSPSPAFFGQGTRLTVV.